Sequencing of this T cell receptor beta chain was carried out in a study of identical twins (dated by TCRdb to between 2015 and 2016). Background for the entire study: To test whether fetal clonotypes persist, this study deep-sequenced TCR alpha and beta repertoires from monozygotic twins, from unrelated adults of various ages, and from cord blood. To rule out contamination, the twin experiments were replicated at different times with different library preparation protocols.

This clonotype was counted many times. This clone's antigen is unknown. Qualities for individual bases were not recorded, and no much larger clone is one base off. Every donor in the study was a healthy Caucasian. The study also sequenced three unrelated non-twin adults: a male aged 18 to 30, a male aged 50 to 59 and a female aged 50 to 59. Miltenyi CD45RO+ enrichment and human naive T-cell isolation kits were used to isolate memory (CD45RO+) and naive T cells from PBMC. According to the germline V gene, CDR1 reads MGHRA and CDR2 reads YSYEKL. Inclusive of the bounding cysteine and phenylalanine, the CDR3 is 15 residues long. Solely the CDR3 DNA is kept, with 45 bases framed from the first base. The junction carries 8 bases between V and J, which are trimmed by 0 bases and 0 bases respectively. General conclusions and limits of the study: Abundant cord blood beta clonotypes had fewer insertions, young adult naive repertoires showed a similar but weaker trend, and memory repertoires showed no such trend. Invariant T cells such as MAIT and iNKT could partly confound zero-insertion analyses, although diverse VJ usage argued against such confounding for most clonotypes. Out-of-frame TCR alpha sequences shared between twins showed an excess of low generation-probability sequences compared with coincidental sharing between unrelated individuals. Because the same donors could not be followed over many years, the conclusions depended on cross-sectional statistical analysis. In beta out-of-frame sequences, excess twin sharing was weaker, because having fewer shared sequences lowered the signal-to-noise ratio. In monozygotic twins, recombination models systematically underestimated out-of-frame TCR alpha sharing, but the models matched the sharing seen between unrelated individuals.

The library was obtained by 5' RACE. Sequencing used an Illumina HiSeq 2000. A universal primer binding site was introduced by template switching, and a unique molecular identifier was present in the final cDNA, enabling accurate counting of TCR cDNA molecules. Specific primers in the conserved constant-segment region were used to synthesize first-strand cDNA for the TCR alpha and beta chains. To control for contamination, every cDNA library carried two barcodes: a SMART-Mk sample barcode plus Illumina barcodes. TruSeq adapter sequences, together with Illumina sample barcodes, were added in two successive PCR steps. The TCR alpha and beta cDNA libraries were sequenced on the Illumina HiSeq platform using custom primers. As for the authors' bioinformatics: MiGEC processed the raw reads to extract unique molecular identifiers, while MiXCR was used to determine the CDR3 positions. Recombination models were inferred per individual with the repgenHMM and IGoR tools using an EM algorithm. The tcR package in R was used for shared clonotype analysis, with sharing normalized by the product of cloneset sizes. To study raw recombination without the effects of thymic and clonal selection, out-of-frame nonproductive sequences were analyzed. Clones were called with MiXCR by TCRdb after fastp trimmed the public reads at Q25, and only in-frame beta chains were retained. Entries are consolidated by CDR3 protein sequence, retaining the most common genes and DNA. The V and J calls and clone size come from TCRdb's table, not from the authors' own analysis. The sample table records fewer than 450,000 distinct CDR3 sequences; 8.5% to 10% of these occur just once. The ten largest make up over 7% of the sample.

The sequenced sample was naive T cells sorted from blood. The cell subset or site label corresponds to: cells isolated with a human naive T-cell isolation kit. Rearrangement joined TRBV4-1 to TRBJ1-1, with the identity of the D gene unclear. This sequence was found in a woman between 50 and 59 years old in good health. The CDR3 protein is CASSQDGFMNTEAFF. The nucleotide sequence reads as follows: TGCGCCAGCAGCCAAGATGGGTTTATGAACACTGAAGCTTTCTTT.